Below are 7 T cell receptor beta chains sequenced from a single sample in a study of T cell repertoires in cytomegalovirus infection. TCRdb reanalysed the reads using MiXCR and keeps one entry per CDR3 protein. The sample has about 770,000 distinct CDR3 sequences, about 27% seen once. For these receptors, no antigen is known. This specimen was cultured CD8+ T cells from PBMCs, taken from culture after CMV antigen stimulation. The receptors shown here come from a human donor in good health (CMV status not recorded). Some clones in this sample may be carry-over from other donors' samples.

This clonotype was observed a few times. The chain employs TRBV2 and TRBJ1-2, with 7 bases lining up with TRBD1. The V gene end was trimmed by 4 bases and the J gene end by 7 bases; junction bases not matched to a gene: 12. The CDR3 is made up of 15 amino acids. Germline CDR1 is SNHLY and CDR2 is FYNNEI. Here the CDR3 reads CASSANSGTATGYTF. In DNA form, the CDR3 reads TGTGCCAGCAGTGCAAATTCCGGGACAGCTACTGGCTACACCTTC.

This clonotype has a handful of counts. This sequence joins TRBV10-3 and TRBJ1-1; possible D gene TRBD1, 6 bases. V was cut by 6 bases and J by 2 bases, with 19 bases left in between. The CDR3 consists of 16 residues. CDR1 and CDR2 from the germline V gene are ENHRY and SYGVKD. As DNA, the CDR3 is TGTGCCATCAGGAGGACGCCGAAGGACAGAAACACTGAAGCTTTCTTT. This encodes CAIRRTPKDRNTEAFF.

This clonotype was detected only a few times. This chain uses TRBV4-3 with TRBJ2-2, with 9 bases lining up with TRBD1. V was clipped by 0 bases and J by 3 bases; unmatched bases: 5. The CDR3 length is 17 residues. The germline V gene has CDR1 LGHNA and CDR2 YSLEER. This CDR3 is CASSQDNRGPDTGELFF. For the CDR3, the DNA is TGCGCCAGCAGCCAAGATAACAGGGGGCCGGACACCGGGGAGCTGTTTTTT.

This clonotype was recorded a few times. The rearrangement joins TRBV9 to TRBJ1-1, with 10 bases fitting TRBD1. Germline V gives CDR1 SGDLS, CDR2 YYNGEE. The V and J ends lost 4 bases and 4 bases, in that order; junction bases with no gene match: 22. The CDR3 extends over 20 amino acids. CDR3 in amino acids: CASSLRDDRGRREISTEAFF. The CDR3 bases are TGTGCCAGCAGCCTAAGAGATGACAGGGGGCGGCGGGAGATCAGCACTGAAGCTTTCTTT.

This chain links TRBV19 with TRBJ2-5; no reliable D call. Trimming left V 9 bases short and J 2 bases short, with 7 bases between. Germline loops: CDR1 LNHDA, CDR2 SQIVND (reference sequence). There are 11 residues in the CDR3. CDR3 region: CASRLQETQYF. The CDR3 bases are TGTGCCAGCAGGTTACAAGAGACCCAGTACTTC.

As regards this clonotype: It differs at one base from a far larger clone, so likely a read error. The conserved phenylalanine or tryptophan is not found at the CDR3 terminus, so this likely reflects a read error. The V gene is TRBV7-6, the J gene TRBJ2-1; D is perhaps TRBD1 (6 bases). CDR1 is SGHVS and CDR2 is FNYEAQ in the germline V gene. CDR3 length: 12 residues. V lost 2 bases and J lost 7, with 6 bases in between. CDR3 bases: TGTGCCAGCAGCTTACAGGGGAATGAGCAGTTCGTC. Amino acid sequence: CASSLQGNEQFV.

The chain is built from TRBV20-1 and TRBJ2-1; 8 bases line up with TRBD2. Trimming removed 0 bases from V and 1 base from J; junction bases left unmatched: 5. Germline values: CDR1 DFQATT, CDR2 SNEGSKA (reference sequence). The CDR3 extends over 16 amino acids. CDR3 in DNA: TGCAGTGCTAGAGATCTCGGGGGGGTGTCCTACAATGAGCAGTTCTTC. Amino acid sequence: CSARDLGGVSYNEQFF.